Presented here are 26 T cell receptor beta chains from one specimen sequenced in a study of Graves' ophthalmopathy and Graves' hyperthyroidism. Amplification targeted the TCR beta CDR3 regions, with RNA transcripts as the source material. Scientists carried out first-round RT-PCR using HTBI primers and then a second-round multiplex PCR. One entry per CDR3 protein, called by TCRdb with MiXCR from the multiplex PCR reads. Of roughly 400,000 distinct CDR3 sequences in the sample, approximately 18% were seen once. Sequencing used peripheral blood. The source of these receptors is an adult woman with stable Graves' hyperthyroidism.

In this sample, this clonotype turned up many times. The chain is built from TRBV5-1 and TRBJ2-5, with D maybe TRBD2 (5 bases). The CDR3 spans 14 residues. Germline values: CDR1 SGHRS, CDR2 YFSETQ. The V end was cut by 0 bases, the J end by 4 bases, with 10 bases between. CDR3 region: CASSLGPEGETQYF. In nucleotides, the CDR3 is TGCGCCAGCAGCTTGGGACCCGAGGGAGAGACCCAGTACTTC.

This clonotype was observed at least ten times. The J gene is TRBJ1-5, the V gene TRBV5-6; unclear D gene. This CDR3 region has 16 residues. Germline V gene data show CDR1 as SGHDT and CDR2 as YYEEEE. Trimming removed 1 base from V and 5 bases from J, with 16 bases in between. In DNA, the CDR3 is TGTGCCAGCAGCTTGTGGACCGGGTTAGGCCATCAGCCCCAGCATTTT. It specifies CASSLWTGLGHQPQHF.

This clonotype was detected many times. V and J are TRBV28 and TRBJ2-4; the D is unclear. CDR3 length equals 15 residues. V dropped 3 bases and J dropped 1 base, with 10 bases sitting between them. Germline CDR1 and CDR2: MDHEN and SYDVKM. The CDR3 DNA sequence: TGTGCCAGCAGTTTGAGTGCCAGGGCCAAAAACATTCAGTACTTC. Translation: CASSLSARAKNIQYF.

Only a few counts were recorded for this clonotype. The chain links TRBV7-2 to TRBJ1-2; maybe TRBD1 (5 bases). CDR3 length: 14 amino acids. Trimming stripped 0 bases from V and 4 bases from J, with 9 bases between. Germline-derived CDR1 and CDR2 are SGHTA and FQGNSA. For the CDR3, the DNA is TGTGCCAGCAGCTTAGCCCTGGGGGGCTATGGCTACACCTTC. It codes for CASSLALGGYGYTF.

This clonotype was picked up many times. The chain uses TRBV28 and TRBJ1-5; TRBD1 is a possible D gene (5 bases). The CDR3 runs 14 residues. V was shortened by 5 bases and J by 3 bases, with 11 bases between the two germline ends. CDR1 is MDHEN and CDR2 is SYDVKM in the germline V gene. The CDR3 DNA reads TGTGCCAGCAGTCCCGGAGGGGACAATCAGCCCCAGCATTTT. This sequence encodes CASSPGGDNQPQHF.

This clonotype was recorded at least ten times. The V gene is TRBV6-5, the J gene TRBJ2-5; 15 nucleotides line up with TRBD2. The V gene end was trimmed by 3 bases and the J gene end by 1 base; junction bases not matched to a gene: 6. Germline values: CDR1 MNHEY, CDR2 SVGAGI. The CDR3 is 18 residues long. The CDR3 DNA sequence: TGTGCCAGCAGTTATTTTAGGACTAGCGGGAGGGCCCAAGAGACCCAGTACTTC. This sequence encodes CASSYFRTSGRAQETQYF.

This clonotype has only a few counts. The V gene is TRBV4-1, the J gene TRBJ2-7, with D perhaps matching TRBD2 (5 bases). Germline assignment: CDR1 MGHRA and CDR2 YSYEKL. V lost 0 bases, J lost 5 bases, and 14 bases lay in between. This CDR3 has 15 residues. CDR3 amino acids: CASSQDVRGIDEQYF. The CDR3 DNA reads TGCGCCAGCAGCCAAGATGTACGGGGTATCGACGAGCAGTACTTC.

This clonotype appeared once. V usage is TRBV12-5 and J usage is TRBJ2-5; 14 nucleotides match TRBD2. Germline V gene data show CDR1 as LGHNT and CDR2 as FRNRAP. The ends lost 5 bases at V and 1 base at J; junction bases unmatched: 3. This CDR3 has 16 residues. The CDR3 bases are TGTGCTAGTGGTCGGGGACTAGCGGGAGTCCAAGAGACCCAGTACTTC. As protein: CASGRGLAGVQETQYF.

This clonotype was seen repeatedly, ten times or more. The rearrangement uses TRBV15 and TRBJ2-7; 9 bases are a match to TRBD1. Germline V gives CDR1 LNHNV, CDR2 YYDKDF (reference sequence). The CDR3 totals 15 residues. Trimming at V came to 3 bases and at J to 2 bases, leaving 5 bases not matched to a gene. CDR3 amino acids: CATSRSGQGTYEQYF. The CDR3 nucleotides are TGTGCCACCAGCAGGTCGGGACAGGGAACCTACGAGCAGTACTTC.

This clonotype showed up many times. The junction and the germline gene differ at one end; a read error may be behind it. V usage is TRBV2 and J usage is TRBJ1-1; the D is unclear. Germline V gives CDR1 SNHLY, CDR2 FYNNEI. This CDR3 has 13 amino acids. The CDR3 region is CASSEQGNTEAFF. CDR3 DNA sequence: TGCGCCAGCAGTGAGCAAGGGAACACTGAAGCTTTCTTT. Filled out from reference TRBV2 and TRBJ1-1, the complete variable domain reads EPEVTQTPSHQVTQMGQEVILRCVPISNHLYFYWYRQILGQKVEFLVSFYNNEISEKSEIFDDQFSVERPDGSNFTLKIRSTKLEDSAMYFCASSEQGNTEAFFGQGTRLTVV.

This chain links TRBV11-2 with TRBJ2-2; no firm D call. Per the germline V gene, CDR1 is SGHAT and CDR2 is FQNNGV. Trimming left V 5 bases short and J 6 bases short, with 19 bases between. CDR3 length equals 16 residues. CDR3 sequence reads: CASSPSPGRSAGELFF. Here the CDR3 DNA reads TGTGCCAGCAGCCCTAGTCCCGGGCGGTCGGCCGGGGAGCTGTTTTTT.

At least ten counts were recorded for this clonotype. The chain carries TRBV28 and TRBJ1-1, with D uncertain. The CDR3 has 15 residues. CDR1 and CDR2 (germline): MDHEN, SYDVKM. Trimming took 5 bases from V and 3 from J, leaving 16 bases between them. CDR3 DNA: TGTGCCAGCAGTCACTACCGGAACCCCCACACTGAAGCTTTCTTT. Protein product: CASSHYRNPHTEAFF.

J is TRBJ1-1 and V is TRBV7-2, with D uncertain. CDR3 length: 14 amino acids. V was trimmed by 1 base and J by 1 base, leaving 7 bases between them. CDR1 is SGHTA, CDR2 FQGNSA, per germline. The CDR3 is CASSLDISNTEAFF. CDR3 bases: TGTGCCAGCAGCTTAGATATTTCGAACACTGAAGCTTTCTTT.

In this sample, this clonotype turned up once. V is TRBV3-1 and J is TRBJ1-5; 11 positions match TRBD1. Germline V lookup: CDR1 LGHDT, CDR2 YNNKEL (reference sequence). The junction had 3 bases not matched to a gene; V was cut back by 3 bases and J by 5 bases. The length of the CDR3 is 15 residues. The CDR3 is CASSQDRGPHQPQHF. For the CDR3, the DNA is TGTGCCAGCAGCCAGGACAGGGGGCCCCATCAGCCCCAGCATTTT.

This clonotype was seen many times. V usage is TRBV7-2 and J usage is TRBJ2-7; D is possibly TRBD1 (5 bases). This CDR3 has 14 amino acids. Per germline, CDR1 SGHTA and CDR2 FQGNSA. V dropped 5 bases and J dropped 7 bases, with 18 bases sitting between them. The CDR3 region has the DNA TGTGCCAGCAGCCCAAGGGCCACAAAGGGGGAGCAGTACTTC. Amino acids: CASSPRATKGEQYF.

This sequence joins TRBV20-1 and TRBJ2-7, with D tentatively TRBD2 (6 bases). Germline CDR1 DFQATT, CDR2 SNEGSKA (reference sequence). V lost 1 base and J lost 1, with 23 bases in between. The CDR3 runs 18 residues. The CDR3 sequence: CSARVGQTGTGPSYEQYF. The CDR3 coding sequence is TGCAGTGCTAGAGTGGGCCAGACCGGGACTGGACCTTCCTACGAGCAGTACTTC.

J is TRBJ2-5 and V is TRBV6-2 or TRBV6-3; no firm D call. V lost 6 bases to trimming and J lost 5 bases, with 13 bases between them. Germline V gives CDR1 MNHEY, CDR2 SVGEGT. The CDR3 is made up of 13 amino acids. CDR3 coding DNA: TGTGCCAGCAGAGATCTGGTCTTCGAGACCCAGTACTTC. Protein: CASRDLVFETQYF.

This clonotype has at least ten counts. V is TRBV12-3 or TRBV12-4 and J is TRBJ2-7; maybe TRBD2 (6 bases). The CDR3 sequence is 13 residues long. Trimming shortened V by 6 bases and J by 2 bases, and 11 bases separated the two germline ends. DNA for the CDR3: TGTGCCAGCAGACCCACTAGCACCTACGAGCAGTACTTC. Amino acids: CASRPTSTYEQYF.

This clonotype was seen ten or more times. The CDR3 here is CASSTPTRDPGELFF. In nucleotides, the CDR3 is TGTGCCAGCAGTACCCCCACCCGGGACCCCGGGGAGCTGTTTTTT. The J gene is TRBJ2-2, the V gene TRBV27; D tentatively reads TRBD1 or TRBD2 (5 bases each). CDR1 and CDR2 (germline): MNHEY, SMNVEV (reference sequence). There are 15 residues in the CDR3. V gave up 5 bases and J gave up 6 bases, with 16 bases separating them.

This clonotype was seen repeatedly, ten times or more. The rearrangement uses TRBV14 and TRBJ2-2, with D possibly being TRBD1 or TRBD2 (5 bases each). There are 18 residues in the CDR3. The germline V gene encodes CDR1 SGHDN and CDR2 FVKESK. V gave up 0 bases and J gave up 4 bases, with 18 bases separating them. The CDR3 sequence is CASSQDWGLLDSTGELFF. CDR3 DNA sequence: TGTGCCAGCAGCCAAGATTGGGGATTACTAGACAGCACCGGGGAGCTGTTTTTT.

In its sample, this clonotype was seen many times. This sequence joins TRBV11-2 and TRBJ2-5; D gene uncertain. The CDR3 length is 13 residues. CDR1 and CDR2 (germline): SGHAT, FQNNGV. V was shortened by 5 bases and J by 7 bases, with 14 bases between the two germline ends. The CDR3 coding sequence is TGTGCCAGCAGCCAATGGACGCGATGGACCCAGTACTTC. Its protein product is CASSQWTRWTQYF.

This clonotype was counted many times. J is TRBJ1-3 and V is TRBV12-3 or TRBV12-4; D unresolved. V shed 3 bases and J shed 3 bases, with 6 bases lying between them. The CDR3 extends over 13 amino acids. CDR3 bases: TGTGCCAGCAGTTTCGGCGGTGGAAACACCATATATTTT. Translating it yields CASSFGGGNTIYF.

Here the CDR3 DNA reads TGCGCCAGCAGCTTGGTCACGGCCTCCTACGAGCAGTACTTC. Translation gives CASSLVTASYEQYF. V gene TRBV5-1 combines with J gene TRBJ2-7; unclear D gene. CDR1 is SGHRS, CDR2 YFSETQ, per germline. CDR3 length: 14 amino acids. V was trimmed by 0 bases and J by 0 bases, leaving 7 bases between them. The full variable domain, its missing parts supplied by reference TRBV5-1 and TRBJ2-7, is KAGVTQTPRYLIKTRGQQVTLSCSPISGHRSVSWYQQTPGQGLQFLFEYFSETQRNKGNFPGRFSGRQFSNSRSEMNVSTLELGDSALYLCASSLVTASYEQYFGPGTRLTVT.

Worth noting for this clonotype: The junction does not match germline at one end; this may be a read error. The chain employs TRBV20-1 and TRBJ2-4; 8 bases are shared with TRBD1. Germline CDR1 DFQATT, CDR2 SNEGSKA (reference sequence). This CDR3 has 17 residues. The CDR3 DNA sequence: TGCAGTGCTAAGGACAGGGTGGAGGCCTTAGCCAAAAACATTAAGTACTTC. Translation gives CSAKDRVEALAKNIKYF.

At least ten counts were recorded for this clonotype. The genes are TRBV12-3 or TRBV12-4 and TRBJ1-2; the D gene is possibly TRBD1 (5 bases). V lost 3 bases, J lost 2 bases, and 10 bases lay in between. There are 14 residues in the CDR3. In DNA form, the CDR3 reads TGTGCCAGCAGTTTTCAGGGCGGGAACTATGGCTACACCTTC. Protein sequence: CASSFQGGNYGYTF.

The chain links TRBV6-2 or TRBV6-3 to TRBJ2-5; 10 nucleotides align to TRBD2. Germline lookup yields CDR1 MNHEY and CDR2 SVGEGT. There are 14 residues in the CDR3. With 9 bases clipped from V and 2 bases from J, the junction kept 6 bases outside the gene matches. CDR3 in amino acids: CASHERGGQETQYF. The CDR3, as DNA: TGTGCCAGTCACGAGCGGGGGGGGCAAGAGACCCAGTACTTC.